The T cell receptor (beta chain) under discussion was sequenced for a study of blood T cell repertoires in COVID-19. At the level of the study: Sources were T cells, B-cell-depleted T cells, or PBMCs; the material itself was cDNA or gDNA.

The V end lost 4 bases, the J end lost 0 bases, and 12 bases lay between the germline ends. There are 16 residues in the CDR3. CDR1 is LNHDA and CDR2 is SQIVND in the germline V gene (reference sequence). Authors' processing steps: The authors estimated nucleated cell counts from reference gene primer amplification. Only in-frame clones appear in the TCRdb table, and some are missing; sequencing was by immunoSEQ multiplex PCR. D and trimming were read from the DNA, whereas the V and J calls and clone size are those reported in that table. This table has about 370,000 clones, around 87% appearing once.

V and J are TRBV19 and TRBJ1-4; D is undetermined. The clonotype originates from a man younger than 35 who had recovered from COVID-19. Input material: PBMCs or T cells enriched from blood (not recorded which). CDR3: CASSKSAGSTNEKLFF. In nucleotides, the CDR3 is TGTGCCAGTAGTAAATCGGCGGGTTCAACTAATGAAAAACTGTTTTTT.